This passage covers 17 T cell receptor beta chains from one sample sequenced in a study of low-dose radiotherapy and immunotherapy resistance in tumors. Alpha- and beta-chain coverage of first-strand cDNA came from TRAV- and TRBV-specific primers. The PCR that amplified TCRs ran for 20 cycles, relying on a constant-region primer and a V-primer adapter. Each CDR3 protein is one row after TCRdb ran MiXCR on the reads. The sample carries under 70,000 distinct CDR3 sequences, around 25% recorded once. Specified time point: before trial treatment. Sequencing was performed on PBMCs, taken before treatment. These receptor sequences come from a male donor with prostate cancer.

This rearrangement joins TRBV6-5 to TRBJ1-2, with 8 bases that match TRBD1. Germline assignment: CDR1 MNHEY and CDR2 SVGAGI. This CDR3 contains 13 residues. The J segment lost 8 bases and the V segment lost 6 bases, leaving 8 bases of the junction unmatched. The CDR3 loop is CASRLGQDLGYTF. CDR3 in DNA: TGTGCCAGCAGACTGGGACAGGACCTAGGCTACACCTTC.

This clonotype was recorded at least ten times. The chain recombines TRBV27 with TRBJ2-7; no firm D call. The CDR3 covers 14 residues. V gave up 5 bases and J gave up 6 bases, with 17 bases separating them. Germline CDR1 MNHEY, CDR2 SMNVEV (reference sequence). CDR3 amino acids: CASSPTRVLTEQYF. The DNA for the CDR3 is TGTGCCAGCAGTCCTACCCGGGTCCTAACCGAGCAGTACTTC.

At least ten counts were recorded for this clonotype. This sequence joins TRBV20-1 and TRBJ2-3; D gene uncertain. Trimming took 3 bases from V and 1 from J, leaving 8 bases between them. The germline CDR1 and CDR2 sequences are DFQATT and SNEGSKA (reference sequence). There are 13 residues in the CDR3. The CDR3 protein is CSARITGTDTQYF. CDR3 DNA sequence: TGCAGTGCTAGGATTACAGGCACAGATACGCAGTATTTT.

This clonotype occurred many times. This chain uses TRBV4-1 with TRBJ2-1; 8 bases line up with TRBD1. The germline V gene has CDR1 MGHRA and CDR2 YSYEKL. The trim removed 1 base at V and 9 bases at J, leaving 8 bases unmatched. The CDR3 extends over 15 amino acids. The CDR3 DNA follows: TGCGCCAGCAGCCAAGGTCCGACAGGGGTTGGTGAGCAGTTCTTC. Translation: CASSQGPTGVGEQFF.

This clonotype was detected many times. The chain has TRBV6-2 or TRBV6-3 and TRBJ1-6; 7 nucleotides line up with TRBD1. Germline lookup yields CDR1 MNHEY and CDR2 SVGEGT. V lost 3 bases to trimming and J lost 10 bases; unmatched junction nucleotides: 9. The CDR3 is 15 residues long. CDR3 residues: CASSYYETGRSPLHF. DNA of the CDR3: TGTGCCAGCAGTTATTATGAGACAGGGAGGTCACCCCTCCACTTT.

This clonotype was detected ten times or more. This sequence joins TRBV25-1 and TRBJ1-1; D gene unclear. Trimming cost V 3 bases and J 1 base, with 12 bases left between them. The CDR3 is 15 residues long. The germline CDR1 and CDR2 sequences are MGHDK and SYGVNS. Here the CDR3 reads CASSDRRQQNTEAFF. CDR3 DNA: TGTGCCAGCAGTGATCGACGACAACAGAACACTGAAGCTTTCTTT.

This clonotype was counted many times. This chain uses TRBV19 with TRBJ2-3, with D perhaps TRBD2 (7 bases). The CDR3 runs to 14 residues. Germline assignment: CDR1 LNHDA and CDR2 SQIVND (reference sequence). The germline V and J ends were trimmed by 9 bases and 4 bases, with 17 bases remaining between them. In DNA form, the CDR3 reads TGTGCCAGCGAACTTACGGGGGGCGCAGATACGCAGTATTTT. Translation gives CASELTGGADTQYF.

On this clonotype: This likely traces to a read error, being one base from a far larger clone. This chain joins TRBV28 and TRBJ2-7; D tentatively reads TRBD1 or TRBD2 (6 bases each). The ends were cut back, 6 bases at V and 10 bases at J, with 22 bases in the middle. Germline CDR1 reads MDHEN; CDR2 reads SYDVKM. This CDR3 contains 14 residues. The CDR3 bases are TGTGCCAGCAGCTCTGCAACCCGGGGGCCGGAACAGTACTTC. This translates into CASSSATRGPEQYF.

This clonotype was seen many times. The rearrangement uses TRBV3-1 and TRBJ1-3; TRBD1 agrees at 9 bases. The CDR3 extends over 18 amino acids. Germline lookup yields CDR1 LGHDT and CDR2 YNNKEL (reference sequence). Trimming cost V 4 bases and J 2 bases; bases outside gene matches: 12. The CDR3 DNA sequence: TGTGCCAGCAGCCCAAGACTTCAGACAGGGGGGACTGGAAACACCATATATTTT. Protein: CASSPRLQTGGTGNTIYF.

This clonotype was seen ten or more times. The chain couples TRBV6-2 or TRBV6-3 to TRBJ2-2; 7 nucleotides match TRBD2. Germline CDR1 MNHEY, CDR2 SVGEGT. This CDR3 has 16 residues. V lost 4 bases to trimming and J lost 4 bases; unmatched junction nucleotides: 9. The CDR3 sequence: CASSSLGLVSTGELFF. The CDR3 bases are TGTGCCAGCAGTTCCCTCGGACTAGTTTCCACCGGGGAGCTGTTTTTT.

This clonotype is medium-sized in the sample. The genes are TRBV28 and TRBJ1-1; D is unclear. The germline CDR1 and CDR2 sequences are MDHEN and SYDVKM. Deletions cut 6 bases from V and 2 bases from J, with 10 bases between. The CDR3 loop spans 13 amino acids. CDR3 sequence (DNA): TGTGCCAGCAGGCCGACCGCAAACACTGAAGCTTTCTTT. Translated, it gives CASRPTANTEAFF.

This clonotype was detected ten times or more. This chain links TRBV7-9 with TRBJ2-1, with a possible D match to TRBD2 (5 bases). Germline V gene lookup returns CDR1 SEHNR and CDR2 FQNEAQ (reference sequence). The germline V and J ends were trimmed by 7 bases and 9 bases, with 22 bases remaining between them. The CDR3 extends over 15 amino acids. This CDR3 is CASIPRGRPDGEQFF. The CDR3 coding sequence is TGTGCCAGCATCCCTCGGGGTCGGCCTGACGGTGAGCAGTTCTTC. The full variable domain, completed using reference TRBV7-9 and TRBJ2-1, is DTGVSQNPRHKITKRGQNVTFRCDPISEHNRLYWYRQTLGQGPEFLTYFQNEAQLEKSRLLSDRFSAERPKGSFSTLEIQRTEQGDSAMYLCASIPRGRPDGEQFFGPGTRLTVL.

This clonotype was detected ten times or more. J is TRBJ2-2 and V is TRBV27, with 9 bases aligning to TRBD2. Germline V CDR1 and CDR2: MNHEY, SMNVEV (reference sequence). J lost 1 base, V lost 2 bases, and 5 bases had no gene match. CDR3 length: 17 residues. The CDR3 is CASSLVSSGKNTGELFF. CDR3 DNA sequence: TGTGCCAGCAGTTTAGTTTCTAGCGGGAAGAACACCGGGGAGCTGTTTTTT.

This clonotype was picked up many times. The chain uses TRBV20-1 and TRBJ2-5; 9 bases map to TRBD2. This CDR3 spans 15 amino acids. V trimming: 4 bases; J trimming: 1 base; junction bases outside the gene matches: 7. Germline V lookup: CDR1 DFQATT, CDR2 SNEGSKA (reference sequence). The DNA for the CDR3 is TGCAGTGCTACCCTTAGCGGGGGACTCCAAGAGACCCAGTACTTC. Translated, it gives CSATLSGGLQETQYF.

There are many counts of this clonotype. The genes are TRBV12-3 or TRBV12-4 and TRBJ2-4; perhaps TRBD2 as D (6 bases). The CDR3 is 15 residues long. V lost 2 bases, J lost 1 base, and 9 bases lay in between. CDR3 nucleotides: TGTGCCAGCAGTTTACATGGGGGGGCCAAAAACATTCAGTACTTC. Residues: CASSLHGGAKNIQYF.

This clonotype was picked up many times. The chain employs TRBV6-2 or TRBV6-3 and TRBJ2-7; no definite D call. This CDR3 is 14 amino acids long. Germline assignment: CDR1 MNHEY and CDR2 SVGEGT. Trimming cost V 10 bases and J 2 bases, with 18 bases left between them. The CDR3 reads CATSNLGPTYEQYF. The CDR3 DNA sequence: TGTGCCACCTCGAACCTAGGTCCGACCTACGAGCAGTACTTC.

The chain is built from TRBV3-1 and TRBJ1-2; D is undetermined. The germline V and J ends were trimmed by 4 bases and 2 bases, with 17 bases remaining between them. The CDR3 covers 16 residues. Germline V CDR1 and CDR2: LGHDT, YNNKEL (reference sequence). In nucleotides, the CDR3 is TGTGCCAGCAGCCGAGGAGAACAGAGTTTCAACTATGGCTACACCTTC. Its protein is CASSRGEQSFNYGYTF.